These T cell receptor beta chains were read from a single sample in a study of blood T cell repertoires in COVID-19. Some clones are missing from TCRdb's copy, which holds only in-frame ones; the method was immunoSEQ multiplex PCR. The sample contains roughly 150,000 clones, approximately 90% of which appear only once. The material sequenced was PBMCs or T cells enriched from blood (not recorded which). Source of these receptors: a middle-aged woman who had been exposed to COVID-19. CDR3s include the opening cysteine and the closing phenylalanine or tryptophan. A D gene is named only where the DNA matches it firmly. Clone size is given for some rows only: seen once, a few or many times, or a class if the clone is expanded.

j_gene: TRBJ1-2; abundance: .; d_gene: .; v_gene: TRBV28; CDR3aa: CASIPDSFYGYTF; CDR3nt: TGTGCCAGCATTCCCGACAGCTTCTATGGCTACACCTTC
j_gene: TRBJ2-3; abundance: .; d_gene: .; v_gene: TRBV3-1/TRBV3-2; CDR3aa: CASSQAGAKTDTQYF; CDR3nt: TGTGCCAGCAGCCAAGCGGGAGCGAAGACAGATACGCAGTATTTT
j_gene: TRBJ2-1; abundance: .; d_gene: TRBD2; v_gene: TRBV20-1; CDR3aa: CSASGLAVSSYNEQFF; CDR3nt: TGCAGTGCTAGTGGGCTAGCGGTAAGCTCCTACAATGAGCAGTTCTTC
j_gene: TRBJ2-3; abundance: .; d_gene: .; v_gene: TRBV6-2/TRBV6-3; CDR3aa: CASSYEQAFNTDTQYF; CDR3nt: TGTGCCAGCAGTTATGAACAGGCCTTCAACACAGATACGCAGTATTTT
j_gene: TRBJ2-6; abundance: .; d_gene: .; v_gene: TRBV28; CDR3aa: CATITRSGANVLTF; CDR3nt: TGTGCCACCATAACTAGGTCTGGGGCCAACGTCCTGACTTTC
j_gene: TRBJ1-5; abundance: many; d_gene: .; v_gene: TRBV5-4; CDR3aa: CASSFRGQPQHF; CDR3nt: TGTGCCAGCAGCTTTCGCGGACAGCCCCAGCATTTT
j_gene: TRBJ2-3; abundance: .; d_gene: TRBD2; v_gene: TRBV24-1; CDR3aa: CATSESGLAGTDTQYF; CDR3nt: TGTGCCACCAGTGAATCGGGACTAGCGGGGACAGATACGCAGTATTTT
j_gene: TRBJ1-2; abundance: .; d_gene: .; v_gene: TRBV9; CDR3aa: CASSPPRRTYGYTF; CDR3nt: TGTGCCAGCAGCCCGCCGAGGCGCACCTATGGCTACACCTTC
j_gene: TRBJ1-5; abundance: .; d_gene: .; v_gene: TRBV9; CDR3aa: CASSDGWDNNQPQHF; CDR3nt: TGTGCCAGCAGCGATGGGTGGGACAACAATCAGCCCCAGCATTTT
j_gene: TRBJ2-1; abundance: .; d_gene: .; v_gene: TRBV4-1; CDR3aa: CASSQKNRALGQFF; CDR3nt: TGCGCCAGCAGCCAAAAAAACAGGGCTTTAGGGCAGTTCTTC
j_gene: TRBJ1-3; abundance: .; d_gene: .; v_gene: TRBV3-1/TRBV3-2; CDR3aa: CASSSYRVSGNTIYF; CDR3nt: TGTGCCAGCAGCTCCTACAGGGTGTCTGGAAACACCATATATTTT
j_gene: TRBJ2-7; abundance: .; d_gene: TRBD1; v_gene: TRBV5-5; CDR3aa: CASSFGRDSSYEQYF; CDR3nt: TGTGCCAGCAGCTTCGGTCGGGACAGCTCCTACGAGCAGTACTTC
j_gene: TRBJ1-5; abundance: .; d_gene: .; v_gene: TRBV4-3; CDR3aa: CASSQDSGMNQPQHF; CDR3nt: TGCGCCAGCAGCCAAGATTCAGGGATGAACCAGCCCCAGCATTTT
j_gene: TRBJ2-7; abundance: .; d_gene: .; v_gene: TRBV29-1; CDR3aa: CSAYTGISYEQYF; CDR3nt: TGCAGCGCCTACACCGGGATAAGCTACGAGCAGTACTTC
j_gene: TRBJ2-5; abundance: .; d_gene: .; v_gene: TRBV2; CDR3aa: CASSLPVIRETQYF; CDR3nt: TGTGCCAGCAGTCTTCCGGTGATTCGGGAGACCCAGTACTTC
j_gene: TRBJ2-7; abundance: few; d_gene: TRBD2; v_gene: TRBV5-1; CDR3aa: CASSLALAATYEQYF; CDR3nt: TGCGCCAGCAGCTTGGCACTAGCGGCGACCTACGAGCAGTACTTC
j_gene: TRBJ2-2; abundance: few; d_gene: TRBD2; v_gene: TRBV28; CDR3aa: CASSPWTSGRGTGELFF; CDR3nt: TGTGCCAGCAGTCCCTGGACTAGCGGGAGGGGCACCGGGGAGCTGTTTTTT
j_gene: TRBJ1-2; abundance: .; d_gene: .; v_gene: TRBV29-1; CDR3aa: CSAGGANKGYTF; CDR3nt: TGCAGCGCCGGCGGGGCCAATAAGGGCTACACCTTC
j_gene: TRBJ2-4; abundance: .; d_gene: .; v_gene: TRBV9; CDR3aa: CASSTGGVKNIQYF; CDR3nt: TGTGCCAGCAGCACCGGAGGGGTCAAAAACATTCAGTACTTC
j_gene: TRBJ2-7; abundance: .; d_gene: TRBD2; v_gene: TRBV14; CDR3aa: CASSQGEGWGYEQYF; CDR3nt: TGTGCCAGCAGCCAAGGGGAGGGTTGGGGCTACGAGCAGTACTTC
j_gene: TRBJ1-1; abundance: .; d_gene: .; v_gene: TRBV18; CDR3aa: CASSRQVNTEAFF; CDR3nt: TGTGCCAGCTCACGACAGGTAAACACTGAAGCTTTCTTT
j_gene: TRBJ1-5; abundance: once; d_gene: TRBD1; v_gene: TRBV19; CDR3aa: CASTSGTGPNQPQHF; CDR3nt: TGTGCCAGTACTTCCGGGACAGGGCCCAATCAGCCCCAGCATTTT
j_gene: TRBJ1-5; abundance: .; d_gene: TRBD1; v_gene: TRBV7-9; CDR3aa: CASSSGQGDNQPQHF; CDR3nt: TGTGCCAGCAGCTCCGGACAGGGTGACAATCAGCCCCAGCATTTT
j_gene: TRBJ1-6; abundance: many; d_gene: TRBD1; v_gene: TRBV5-1; CDR3aa: CASSLATLQGGNSPLHF; CDR3nt: TGCGCCAGCAGCTTGGCCACCCTGCAGGGGGGAAATTCACCCCTCCACTTT
j_gene: TRBJ1-6; abundance: .; d_gene: .; v_gene: TRBV7-6; CDR3aa: CASSLSPNNSPLHF; CDR3nt: TGTGCCAGCAGCTTATCCCCAAATAATTCACCCCTCCACTTT
j_gene: TRBJ1-1; abundance: .; d_gene: .; v_gene: TRBV3-1/TRBV3-2; CDR3aa: CASSQNFQGMNTEAFF; CDR3nt: TGTGCCAGCAGCCAAAATTTTCAGGGGATGAACACTGAAGCTTTCTTT
j_gene: TRBJ2-7; abundance: few; d_gene: .; v_gene: TRBV5-1; CDR3aa: CASSLSGSNYEQYF; CDR3nt: TGCGCCAGCAGCTTGAGTGGGAGCAATTACGAGCAGTACTTC
j_gene: TRBJ1-5; abundance: .; d_gene: .; v_gene: TRBV7-2; CDR3aa: CASSLGQTGQPQHF; CDR3nt: TGTGCCAGCAGCTTAGGGCAGACGGGGCAGCCCCAGCATTTT
j_gene: TRBJ2-3; abundance: once; d_gene: TRBD2; v_gene: TRBV5-4; CDR3aa: CASSYGLAGEGADTQYF; CDR3nt: TGTGCCAGCAGCTACGGACTAGCGGGAGAGGGGGCAGATACGCAGTATTTT
j_gene: TRBJ2-1; abundance: .; d_gene: .; v_gene: TRBV19; CDR3aa: CASTPRGLGDWGNEQFF; CDR3nt: TGTGCCAGTACCCCTCGAGGGTTAGGGGACTGGGGAAATGAGCAGTTCTTC
j_gene: TRBJ1-6; abundance: .; d_gene: .; v_gene: TRBV5-5; CDR3aa: CASSPTRGGAYNSPLHF; CDR3nt: TGTGCCAGCAGCCCAACGAGGGGGGGAGCCTATAATTCACCCCTCCACTTT
j_gene: TRBJ2-7; abundance: few; d_gene: TRBD2; v_gene: TRBV9; CDR3aa: CASSVGSGSYEQYF; CDR3nt: TGTGCCAGCAGCGTAGGTAGCGGGAGCTACGAGCAGTACTTC
j_gene: TRBJ2-1; abundance: .; d_gene: TRBD1; v_gene: TRBV7-9; CDR3aa: CASSRSTGTGGNEQFF; CDR3nt: TGTGCCAGCAGCCGAAGCACCGGGACAGGGGGCAATGAGCAGTTCTTC
j_gene: TRBJ1-5; abundance: once; d_gene: TRBD1; v_gene: TRBV24-1; CDR3aa: CATSDSTGSNQPQHF; CDR3nt: TGTGCCACCAGTGATTCGACAGGGAGCAATCAGCCCCAGCATTTT
j_gene: TRBJ1-1; abundance: .; d_gene: .; v_gene: TRBV9; CDR3aa: CASSLSTGEAFF; CDR3nt: TGTGCCAGCAGCTTGAGTACAGGCGAAGCTTTCTTT
j_gene: TRBJ1-5; abundance: once; d_gene: TRBD1; v_gene: TRBV6-2/TRBV6-3; CDR3aa: CASSYSTGVNQPQHF; CDR3nt: TGTGCCAGCAGTTACTCGACAGGGGTCAATCAGCCCCAGCATTTT
j_gene: TRBJ2-7; abundance: .; d_gene: .; v_gene: TRBV3-1/TRBV3-2; CDR3aa: CASSQSGSWYEQYF; CDR3nt: TGTGCCAGCAGCCAAAGTGGGAGTTGGTACGAGCAGTACTTC